The source of this T cell receptor beta chain is a study of T-cell reconstitution after alpha-beta-depleted transplantation in children. V gave up 5 bases and J gave up 0 bases; unmatched junction bases: 10. The CDR3 covers 18 residues. As it was prepared, the TCRbeta library received unique molecular identifiers. TCRdb called the PCR reads again in MiXCR, with one record for every CDR3 protein. The repertoire has about 400,000 distinct CDR3 sequences, roughly 17% of them found once; the top ten carry around 30%. The chain employs TRBV12-3 or TRBV12-4 and TRBJ2-1, with 10 bases that match TRBD1. The receptor was derived from a boy in the first two years of life who had a stem cell transplant for Wiskott-Aldrich syndrome, so the T cells may come from the graft donor. Source: PBMCs, mostly from graft donor cells, taken 360 days after TCRalphabeta/CD19-depleted stem cell transplant. CDR3 sequence: CASSPRTGGLSSYNEQFF. CDR3 DNA: TGTGCCAGCAGTCCCCGGACAGGGGGGCTCAGCTCCTACAATGAGCAGTTCTTC.